The 27 T cell receptor beta chains below come from one sample, sequenced in a study of cytotoxic CD8 clonotypes in ibrutinib-treated CLL (dated by TCRdb to the early 2020s). The method was the immunoSEQ multiplex PCR assay. The table comes from immuneACCESS by way of TCRdb, which keeps in-frame sequences with V and J called. Part of the clones is missing from these tables; in studies checked, under half for an unresolved V gene and the rest for unknown reasons. The sample contains some 290,000 clones, about 80% of them found a single time. The ten largest clones represent over 6.5% of the sample. The sequenced sample was PBMCs, obtained before ibrutinib treatment. All receptors come from a human donor with chronic lymphocytic leukemia.

As concerns this clone: The same CDR3 also results from other DNA sequences found in this sample. J is TRBJ2-7 and V is TRBV7-2; a possible D gene is TRBD1 (6 bases). V was clipped by 3 bases and J by 2 bases, with 11 bases between them. Germline loops: CDR1 SGHTA, CDR2 FQGNSA. The CDR3 extends over 14 amino acids. This CDR3 is CASSLPGQTYEQYF. CDR3 in DNA: TGTGCCAGCAGCTTGCCGGGACAAACCTACGAGCAGTACTTC.

The genes are TRBV7-9 and TRBJ1-1; no clear D. The V gene's germline CDR1 is SEHNR and CDR2 FQNEAQ (reference sequence). Trimming pared 1 base from V and 4 bases from J, leaving 7 bases between. The CDR3 runs to 13 residues. CDR3 bases: TGTGCCAGCAGCTTAGATGCAAGCACTGAAGCTTTCTTT. Translation gives CASSLDASTEAFF.

This chain connects TRBV7-2 to TRBJ2-5; 12 bases fit TRBD2. Trimming at V came to 3 bases and at J to 5 bases, leaving 13 bases not matched to a gene. Germline V CDR1 and CDR2: SGHTA, FQGNSA. This CDR3 region has 18 residues. The DNA of the CDR3 is TGTGCCAGCAGCTTCCAAACTAGCGGGAGGACCATCCGGGAGACCCAGTACTTC. Its translation: CASSFQTSGRTIRETQYF. The full variable domain, its missing parts supplied by reference TRBV7-2 and TRBJ2-5, is GAGVSQSPSNKVTEKGKDVELRCDPISGHTALYWYRQSLGQGLEFLIYFQGNSAPDKSGLPSDRFSAERTGGSVSTLTIQRTQQEDSAVYLCASSFQTSGRTIRETQYFGPGTRLLVL.

V and J are TRBV6-6 and TRBJ2-1; TRBD1 agrees at 8 bases. The CDR3 is made up of 15 amino acids. Per germline, CDR1 MNHNY and CDR2 SVGAGI (reference sequence). Trimming took 6 bases from V and 2 from J; bases not matched to a gene: 6. This chain's CDR3 is CASSRRTGTYNEQFF. CDR3 DNA: TGTGCCAGCAGCCGCCGGACAGGGACCTACAATGAGCAGTTCTTC.

The genes are TRBV7-3 and TRBJ2-7, with D unclear. V was pared by 0 bases and J by 6 bases, with 9 bases between. Per germline, CDR1 SGHTA and CDR2 FQGTGA. The CDR3 spans 13 residues. CDR3 amino acids: CASSLTVGSEQYF. The CDR3 region has the DNA TGTGCCAGCAGCTTAACGGTTGGCTCCGAGCAGTACTTC.

CDR3 bases: TGTGCCAGCAGCCTAAGCGGGAGACCCTACGAGCAGTACTTC. Encoded protein: CASSLSGRPYEQYF. The J gene is TRBJ2-7, the V gene TRBV7-2; 8 bases map to TRBD2. The CDR3 has 14 residues. The germline CDR1 and CDR2 sequences are SGHTA and FQGNSA. V lost 5 bases and J lost 2; bases outside the gene matches: 5.

This chain uses TRBV9 with TRBJ2-5, with 8 positions matching TRBD1. This CDR3 comprises 15 residues. Germline V CDR1 and CDR2: SGDLS, YYNGEE. J gave up 5 bases and V 0 bases, and 6 bases lay outside the gene matches. CDR3 in DNA: TGTGCCAGCAGCGTAGGACAGGGGCTTTGGGAGACCCAGTACTTC. Its protein is CASSVGQGLWETQYF.

The rearrangement uses TRBV5-6 and TRBJ2-2; 9 bases align to TRBD2. The trim removed 0 bases at V and 2 bases at J, leaving 2 bases unmatched. CDR3 length: 16 amino acids. The germline V gene encodes CDR1 SGHDT and CDR2 YYEEEE. CDR3 loop: CASSLGGRANTGELFF. Written as DNA, the CDR3 is TGTGCCAGCAGCTTGGGCGGGAGGGCAAACACCGGGGAGCTGTTTTTT.

The chain has TRBV5-1 and TRBJ1-1, with D uncertain. From germline, CDR1 is SGHRS and CDR2 YFSETQ. The CDR3 runs 13 residues. The V end was cut by 3 bases, the J end by 5 bases, with 11 bases between. CDR3 sequence: CASSSWTDTEAFF. For the CDR3, the DNA is TGCGCCAGCAGCTCCTGGACCGATACTGAAGCTTTCTTT.

The rearrangement links TRBV5-1 to TRBJ1-3; D not certain. V gave up 4 bases and J gave up 8 bases, with 19 bases separating them. The CDR3 sequence is 15 residues long. Germline V gives CDR1 SGHRS, CDR2 YFSETQ. In DNA, the CDR3 is TGCGCCAGCAGCCCAACCCGGACGGTCCCCGACACCATATATTTT. Its translation: CASSPTRTVPDTIYF.

The V and J genes are TRBV7-9 and TRBJ1-2; unclear D gene. The CDR3 covers 12 residues. CDR1 is SEHNR and CDR2 is FQNEAQ in the germline V gene (reference sequence). The V end lost 4 bases, the J end lost 1 base, and 4 bases lay between the germline ends. The CDR3 DNA reads TGTGCCAGCAGCTCGAATAACTATGGCTACACCTTC. Encoded protein: CASSSNNYGYTF.

In its sample, this clone was seen once. The V call is TRBV25-1, the J call TRBJ2-3, with D perhaps matching TRBD2 (6 bases). This CDR3 region has 18 residues. The V end lost 3 bases, the J end lost 1 base, and 20 bases lay between the germline ends. Germline assignment: CDR1 MGHDK and CDR2 SYGVNS. The chain's CDR3 is CASSDGPNIAEGTDTQYF. The CDR3 region has the DNA TGTGCCAGCAGTGATGGCCCCAATATAGCGGAGGGCACAGATACGCAGTATTTT. Combining the CDR3 with reference TRBV25-1 and TRBJ2-3 gives the whole variable domain EADIYQTPRYLVIGTGKKITLECSQTMGHDKMYWYQQDPGMELHLIHYSYGVNSTEKGDLSSESTVSRIRTEHFPLTLESARPSHTSQYLCASSDGPNIAEGTDTQYFGPGTRLTVL.

The gene calls are TRBV9 and TRBJ1-2; perhaps TRBD1 as D (5 bases). The CDR3 loop spans 16 amino acids. Germline CDR1 is SGDLS and CDR2 is YYNGEE. Trimming took 3 bases from V and 6 from J, leaving 21 bases between them. In DNA, the CDR3 is TGTGCCAGCAGCGACGAGGGACGGTCGCCGGGGAATGGCTACACCTTC. It is translated as CASSDEGRSPGNGYTF.

The V and J genes are TRBV9 and TRBJ2-2; the D gene is possibly TRBD2 (5 bases). Between the trimmed V and J ends, which lost 4 bases and 1 base, there was a span of 8 bases. The CDR3 extends over 14 amino acids. Per the germline V gene, CDR1 is SGDLS and CDR2 is YYNGEE. This chain's CDR3 is CASSWTQNTGELFF. The CDR3 DNA reads as TGTGCCAGCAGCTGGACTCAGAACACCGGGGAGCTGTTTTTT.

The chain has TRBV7-8 and TRBJ2-1; D not resolved. The CDR3 consists of 11 residues. Between the trimmed V and J ends, which lost 5 bases and 6 bases, there was a span of 5 bases. Germline V gene lookup returns CDR1 SGHVS and CDR2 FQNEAQ. CDR3 region: CASSLGNEQFF. DNA of the CDR3: TGTGCCAGCAGCCTCGGCAATGAGCAGTTCTTC.

The chain joins TRBV15 to TRBJ2-7; D uncertain. The germline CDR1 and CDR2 sequences are LNHNV and YYDKDF (reference sequence). The CDR3 contains 11 residues. The V end lost 3 bases, the J end lost 3 bases, and 3 bases lay between the germline ends. In DNA, the CDR3 is TGTGCCACCAGCAGTCACTACGAGCAGTACTTC. It specifies CATSSHYEQYF.

This rearrangement joins TRBV4-2 to TRBJ2-3; D call uncertain. V lost 4 bases, J lost 6 bases, and 14 bases lay in between. Germline loops: CDR1 LGHNA, CDR2 YNFKEQ. The CDR3 is made up of 14 amino acids. The CDR3 spells CASSPSFIFDTQYF. The CDR3 nucleotides read TGTGCCAGCAGCCCGTCTTTTATCTTCGATACGCAGTATTTT.

The CDR3 loop is CASSLKLAGYNEQFF. CDR3 DNA: TGCGCCAGCAGCTTGAAACTAGCGGGTTACAATGAGCAGTTCTTC. The genes are TRBV5-1 and TRBJ2-1, with 9 bases fitting TRBD2. The CDR3 loop spans 15 amino acids. CDR1 is SGHRS and CDR2 is YFSETQ in the germline V gene. The trim removed 1 base at V and 4 bases at J, leaving 3 bases unmatched.

The chain links TRBV4-3 to TRBJ2-4, with D perhaps matching TRBD2 (6 bases). Germline V gene sequence: CDR1 LGHNA, CDR2 YSLEER. With 3 bases removed from V and 0 bases from J, the gap between germline ends came to 12 bases. The CDR3 contains 16 residues. The CDR3 is CASSQGGRLAKNIQYF. CDR3 DNA: TGCGCCAGCAGCCAGGGGGGTAGACTAGCCAAAAACATTCAGTACTTC.

This clone showed up just a few times. The rearrangement uses TRBV6-6 and TRBJ1-2; 8 nucleotides agree with TRBD1. CDR1 is MNHNY and CDR2 is SVGAGI in the germline V gene (reference sequence). J lost 3 bases, V lost 10 bases, and 4 bases had no gene match. The CDR3 runs to 12 residues. This chain's CDR3 is CATGQGDYGYTF. Here the CDR3 DNA reads TGTGCCACAGGACAGGGAGACTATGGCTACACCTTC.

V gene TRBV10-3 combines with J gene TRBJ2-7, with 7 bases fitting TRBD1. V was clipped by 8 bases and J by 3 bases; unmatched bases: 10. CDR1 ENHRY and CDR2 SYGVKD come from the germline V gene. The CDR3 sequence is 14 residues long. CDR3 nucleotides: TGTGCCATCCAGACCGGGACAGTATACTACGAGCAGTACTTC. It specifies CAIQTGTVYYEQYF.

On this clone: Other nucleotide sequences in the sample specify the same CDR3. The J gene is TRBJ2-5, the V gene TRBV14; TRBD2 aligns across 11 bases. Germline V CDR1 and CDR2: SGHDN, FVKESK. V lost 1 base, J lost 4 bases, and 5 bases stayed unmatched. The CDR3 length is 16 residues. CDR3 in amino acids: CASSQGLAGGSETQYF. The CDR3 nucleotides are TGTGCCAGCAGCCAAGGGCTAGCGGGAGGTTCAGAGACCCAGTACTTC.

The chain couples TRBV25-1 to TRBJ2-3; possibly TRBD1 for D (6 bases). Germline-derived CDR1 and CDR2 are MGHDK and SYGVNS. This CDR3 is built from 14 residues. V lost 1 base and J lost 1, with 6 bases in between. The CDR3 loop is CASSESGGTDTQYF. The CDR3 coding sequence is TGTGCCAGCAGTGAATCAGGGGGCACAGATACGCAGTATTTT.

The chain joins TRBV7-2 to TRBJ2-5; D is uncertain. Trimming stripped 0 bases from V and 7 bases from J, with 12 bases between. Germline loops: CDR1 SGHTA, CDR2 FQGNSA. This CDR3 region has 14 residues. In DNA form, the CDR3 reads TGTGCCAGCAGCTTAGCCGTCGGTTCGGGGACCCAGTACTTC. Translating gives CASSLAVGSGTQYF. Combining the CDR3 with reference TRBV7-2 and TRBJ2-5 gives the whole variable domain GAGVSQSPSNKVTEKGKDVELRCDPISGHTALYWYRQSLGQGLEFLIYFQGNSAPDKSGLPSDRFSAERTGGSVSTLTIQRTQQEDSAVYLCASSLAVGSGTQYFGPGTRLLVL.

This clone showed up just a few times. V and J are TRBV29-1 and TRBJ2-3; no definite D call. The CDR3 covers 11 residues. Germline V gene sequence: CDR1 SQVTM, CDR2 ANQGSEA. The germline V and J ends were trimmed by 5 bases and 5 bases, with 8 bases remaining between them. The CDR3 reads CSVRLGDTQYF. As DNA, the CDR3 is TGCAGCGTTCGGTTGGGAGATACGCAGTATTTT.

This chain links TRBV25-1 with TRBJ1-2; the D gene is possibly TRBD1 (6 bases). The V end lost 3 bases, the J end lost 4 bases, and 12 bases lay between the germline ends. This CDR3 has 14 amino acids. Looked up from germline, CDR1 is MGHDK and CDR2 is SYGVNS. CDR3 DNA: TGTGCCAGCAGTGAGGAAACAGGGATCTATGGCTACACCTTC. Translation: CASSEETGIYGYTF.

This rearrangement joins TRBV19 to TRBJ2-7; 7 positions agree with TRBD2. J was trimmed by 2 bases and V by 4 bases; bases with no gene match: 11. This CDR3 is built from 16 residues. Germline CDR1 reads LNHDA; CDR2 reads SQIVND (reference sequence). The CDR3 loop is CASSNGNRDYPYEQYF. The CDR3 DNA is TGTGCCAGTAGTAACGGAAACCGGGACTACCCCTACGAGCAGTACTTC.